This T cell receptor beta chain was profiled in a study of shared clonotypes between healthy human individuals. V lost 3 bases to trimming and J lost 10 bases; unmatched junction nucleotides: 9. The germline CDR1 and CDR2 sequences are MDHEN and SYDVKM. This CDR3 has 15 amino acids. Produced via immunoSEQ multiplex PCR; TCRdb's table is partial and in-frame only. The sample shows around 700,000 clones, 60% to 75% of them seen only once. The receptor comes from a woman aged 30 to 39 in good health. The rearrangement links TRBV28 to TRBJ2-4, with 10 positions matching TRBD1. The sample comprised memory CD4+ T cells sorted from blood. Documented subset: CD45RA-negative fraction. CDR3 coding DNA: TGTGCCAGCAGTTTGGGAACCGGACAGGGGGGTATTCAGTACTTC. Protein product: CASSLGTGQGGIQYF.